In this sample, the clone carrying this T cell receptor beta chain turned up many times. TCR beta CDR3 regions were amplified from RNA. The HTBI primer set was used in a first-round RT-PCR of the TCR CDR3. TCRdb re-called the multiplex PCR reads with MiXCR, one entry per CDR3 protein. In the table there are 250,000 to 300,000 distinct CDR3 sequences, roughly 13% of which are singletons. This record belongs to a study of T cells in Graves' hyperthyroidism and ophthalmopathy. V lost 6 bases and J lost 7, with 11 bases in between. This CDR3 region has 12 residues. The gene calls are TRBV12-3 or TRBV12-4 and TRBJ2-3, with D hard to call. The sequencing sample was made of blood. The receptor comes from a woman aged 40 to 50 with Graves' hyperthyroidism. The CDR3 loop is CASSTAKNTQYF. The CDR3 bases are TGTGCCAGCAGCACCGCGAAGAATACGCAGTATTTT.